This is a list of T cell receptor beta chains from one sample in a study of control samples from healthy donors and cancer patients. Here immunoSEQ multiplex PCR was the method, and the copy in TCRdb shows in-frame clones only, minus some. The table shows roughly 130,000 clones, with about 92% occurring only once. Sequencing used PBMCs. The receptors shown here come from a man aged 50 or older with head and neck cancer. CDR3s include the opening cysteine and the closing phenylalanine or tryptophan. Fields, in order: clone size, V gene, D gene, J gene, CDR3 DNA, CDR3 protein. The D gene is left open where the match is weak. Clone size is stated in some rows and not others, as once, few, many or a class when expanded.

.	TRBV6-4	TRBD2	TRBJ2-3	TGTGCCAGCAGTGACTCGTTTATCGCTAGCGGGGGCCCCACAGATACGCAGTATTTT	CASSDSFIASGGPTDTQYF
.	TRBV15	.	TRBJ2-2	TGTGCCACCGGAGGGGGCGTAAACTCGGGGGAGCTGTTTTTT	CATGGGVNSGELFF
.	TRBV9	.	TRBJ1-3	TGTGCCAGCAGCGTAGGACTTGGGACGGGGGGAAACACCATATATTTT	CASSVGLGTGGNTIYF
.	TRBV3-1/TRBV3-2	.	TRBJ2-3	TGTGCCAGCAGCCAAGATATCGCTAGCACAGATACGCAGTATTTT	CASSQDIASTDTQYF
.	TRBV18	.	TRBJ2-3	TGTGCCAGCTCACCCCCCCCGGGGGGCGGCACAGATACGCAGTATTTT	CASSPPPGGGTDTQYF
.	TRBV7-8	TRBD1	TRBJ2-7	TGTGCCAGCAGCCACGGGACAGGGTTCTACGAGCAGTACTTC	CASSHGTGFYEQYF
once	TRBV5-8	.	TRBJ2-1	TGTGCCAGCAGCTTCAGTGTCAATGAGCAGTTCTTC	CASSFSVNEQFF
.	TRBV7-9	.	TRBJ1-1	TGTGCCAGCAGCTTAGCTATAGCCTCTGAAGCTTTCTTT	CASSLAIASEAFF
.	TRBV6-5	TRBD1	TRBJ2-3	TGTGCCAGCAGAGCCGGGACAGGGGCGGCAGATACGCAGTATTTT	CASRAGTGAADTQYF
.	TRBV3-1/TRBV3-2	.	TRBJ1-4	TGTGCCAGCAGCCAAGATGTGGCCGGGGGTGAAAAACTGTTTTTT	CASSQDVAGGEKLFF
.	TRBV3-1/TRBV3-2	TRBD2	TRBJ2-1	TGTGCCAGCAGCCAAACTCTAGCGGGCCCGAATGAGCAGTTCTTC	CASSQTLAGPNEQFF
.	TRBV24-1	TRBD1	TRBJ2-7	TGTGCCACCAGTGACCCCGGGACAGCTGACGAGCAGTACTTC	CATSDPGTADEQYF
.	TRBV4-1	.	TRBJ2-1	TGCGCCAGCAGCCAAGATAGGAGTCCCTACAATGAGCAGTTCTTC	CASSQDRSPYNEQFF
.	TRBV6-4	.	TRBJ2-1	TGTGCCAGCAGTGACTCTTTTGGGGGGAATGAGCAGTTCTTC	CASSDSFGGNEQFF
.	TRBV10-3	TRBD1	TRBJ2-1	TGTGCCATCAAACCCGGGACAGGGGACAATGAGCAGTTCTTC	CAIKPGTGDNEQFF
.	TRBV7-9	.	TRBJ1-3	TGTGCCAGCAGCTTAGGAGGTGCTGGAAACACCATATATTTT	CASSLGGAGNTIYF
few	TRBV2	.	TRBJ1-2	TGTGCCAGCAGTGAGACCCGAACTGGAGGCTACACCTTC	CASSETRTGGYTF
.	TRBV18	.	TRBJ2-7	TGTGCCAGCTCGCCAAGGGTCTCCTACGAGCAGTACTTC	CASSPRVSYEQYF
once	TRBV6-5	TRBD2	TRBJ2-3	TGTGCCAGCGTAGCGGGGGGGACAGATACGCAGTATTTT	CASVAGGTDTQYF
few	TRBV5-1	.	TRBJ1-3	TGCGCCAGCAGCTTGGGGGACACCATATATTTT	CASSLGDTIYF
.	TRBV21-1	.	TRBJ1-2	TGTGCCAGAGGCCGAGGGTGGACTTTCTACACCTTC	CARGRGWTFYTF
.	TRBV5-6	.	TRBJ2-6	TGTGCCAGCAGCTTTTACCAGGGAGCTGGGGCCAACGTCCTGACTTTC	CASSFYQGAGANVLTF
.	TRBV11-2	.	TRBJ1-2	TGTGCCAGCAGCGGGAACTTGGGGTATGGCTACACCTTC	CASSGNLGYGYTF
few	TRBV12-3/TRBV12-4	.	TRBJ1-5	TGTGCCAGCAGTCATGGGTCCGGTCAGCCCCAGCATTTT	CASSHGSGQPQHF
.	TRBV3-1/TRBV3-2	.	TRBJ1-4	TGTGCCAGCAGCCCCACGGCCCCACTAATTCCCAATGAAAAACTGTTTTTT	CASSPTAPLIPNEKLFF
few	TRBV6-4	TRBD2	TRBJ2-2	TGTGCCAGCAGAAGGACTAGTCGGAACACCGGGGAGCTGTTTTTT	CASRRTSRNTGELFF
.	TRBV27	.	TRBJ2-3	TGTGCCAGCAGTTTTAAGGGCGGGCTCGGGGATACGCAGTATTTT	CASSFKGGLGDTQYF
few	TRBV5-1	.	TRBJ1-5	TGCGCCAGCAGCTTGGGGGACAATTCGCAGCCCCAGCATTTT	CASSLGDNSQPQHF
.	TRBV19	.	TRBJ2-1	TGTGCCAGTAGTACGACAGAGTTAGAATTTAACAATGAGCAGTTCTTC	CASSTTELEFNNEQFF
.	TRBV2	.	TRBJ1-2	TGTGCCAGCACCCATGGCGGGGCAGCGGATGGCTACACCTTC	CASTHGGAADGYTF
many	TRBV3-1/TRBV3-2	.	TRBJ1-6	TGTGCCAGCAGCTCCCCCGGGGCTGGGTCTATTAGGCCCCTCCACTTT	CASSSPGAGSIRPLHF
.	TRBV28	TRBD1	TRBJ1-1	TGTGCCAGCAGGGAAGGGACAGGGAATTTCGCTGAAGCTTTCTTT	CASREGTGNFAEAFF
.	TRBV11-2	.	TRBJ1-1	TGTGCCAGCAGCTTAGTTCAGCCTGAAGCTTTCTTT	CASSLVQPEAFF
.	TRBV28	.	TRBJ1-5	TGTGCCAGCAGCCAGGGAGGTGGGGGTTTTCAGCCCCAGCATTTT	CASSQGGGGFQPQHF
once	TRBV30	TRBD1	TRBJ2-1	TGTGCCTGGAGGGGGACAGGGAAAAGGGAGCAGTTCTTC	CAWRGTGKREQFF
.	TRBV4-2	TRBD2	TRBJ2-3	TGTGCCAGCAGCCCCACCCCGGGGGGTAACACAGATACGCAGTATTTT	CASSPTPGGNTDTQYF
.	TRBV18	.	TRBJ2-3	TGTGCCAGCTCACCTTCCAGCACAGATACGCAGTATTTT	CASSPSSTDTQYF
.	TRBV18	TRBD2	TRBJ2-7	TGTGCCAGCTCACCAGTGGCGGGGGGGACCTACGAGCAGTACTTC	CASSPVAGGTYEQYF
.	TRBV19	TRBD2	TRBJ2-3	TGTGCCAGTAGGGCGGGACTAGCCGGGGATACGCAGTATTTT	CASRAGLAGDTQYF
once	TRBV5-5	TRBD2	TRBJ2-1	TGTGCCAGCAGCTTGACGCTAGCGGGGGGCCCAAACGAGGAGTTCTTC	CASSLTLAGGPNEEFF
once	TRBV5-6	.	TRBJ2-7	TGTGCCAGCATCCCGAGGGCAGTCTCCTACGAGCAGTACTTC	CASIPRAVSYEQYF
.	TRBV4-3	TRBD1	TRBJ1-6	TGCGCCAGCAGCCCCGGGGACAGGAATAATTCACCCCTCCACTTT	CASSPGDRNNSPLHF
.	TRBV27	.	TRBJ2-5	TGTGCCAGCAGTTATGCAGGGTACCAAGAGACCCAGTACTTC	CASSYAGYQETQYF
.	TRBV7-2	.	TRBJ1-5	TGTGCCAGCAGCTTTACCGGCCCCGTCAGCAATCAGCCCCAGCATTTT	CASSFTGPVSNQPQHF
.	TRBV3-1/TRBV3-2	TRBD1	TRBJ2-2	TGTGCCAGCAGCCCACAGGGGTCGGCCGGGGAGCTGTTTTTT	CASSPQGSAGELFF
.	TRBV6-6	.	TRBJ2-7	TGTGCCAGCAGTTATCGGGAGCGCATCTACGAGCAGTACTTC	CASSYRERIYEQYF
.	TRBV4-3	.	TRBJ1-1	TGCGCCAGCAGCCTGTATCCACTCCTCGATGGGAACACTGAAGCTTTCTTT	CASSLYPLLDGNTEAFF
once	TRBV28	.	TRBJ1-1	TGTGCCAGCAGTTTAGCAGGGCTCGGAGCTTTCTTT	CASSLAGLGAFF
.	TRBV6-2/TRBV6-3	.	TRBJ2-7	TGTGCCAGCAGTTACTCGATCGGGTTAGCATCCTACGAGCAGTACTTC	CASSYSIGLASYEQYF
few	TRBV7-2	.	TRBJ2-1	TGTGCCAGCAGCTTAGACACTGGCTACAATGAGCAGTTCTTC	CASSLDTGYNEQFF
.	TRBV7-9	.	TRBJ2-3	TGTGCCAGCAGCAGAGTTGACAGAGATACGCAGTATTTT	CASSRVDRDTQYF
.	TRBV4-2	.	TRBJ2-6	TGTGCCAGCAGCCAAGGGAGCTCTGGGGCCAACGTCCTGACTTTC	CASSQGSSGANVLTF
.	TRBV30	.	TRBJ1-3	TGTGCCTGGGGAAAGGGGTCTCCTGGAAACACCATATATTTT	CAWGKGSPGNTIYF
.	TRBV4-2	.	TRBJ1-5	TGTGCCAGCAGCCAAGCTCGGGGCAATCAGCCCCAGCATTTT	CASSQARGNQPQHF
.	TRBV27	TRBD1	TRBJ2-7	TGTGCCAGCAGTCCTCCGGACAGGGGTGCGGACATCAGTTGCGAGCAGTACTTC	CASSPPDRGADISCEQYF